There are many counts of the clone carrying this T cell receptor beta chain. The target antigen is unknown. The entry originates in a study of regulatory T cells in long-lasting Graves disease. Study in general: The study enrolled newly diagnosed Graves' patients on antithyroid drugs under 3 months.

Building of the TCR beta libraries involved iRepertoire HTBI primers and Arm-PCR of CDR3 regions. TCRdb fed the multiplex PCR reads into MiXCR, producing one record per CDR3 protein. There are hundreds of thousands of distinct CDR3 sequences in the sample; around 15% occur only once, and just under 30% lies in the top ten. Study findings and constraints: It was in persistent disease that TRBV28, TRBJ1-2 and TRBJ2-5 were favored.

With 3 bases removed from V and 1 base from J, the gap between germline ends came to 6 bases. CDR3 length: 13 amino acids. The germline gives CDR1 KGHSH, CDR2 LQKENI. Time point of the sample: newly diagnosed GD, antithyroid drugs for less than 3 months. Scientists built the TCR library using RNA that was extracted from PBMCs. The data were also submitted as part of a second study, on T cells in Graves' hyperthyroidism and ophthalmopathy. As that study records: A patient was excluded if there was uncontrolled infection, other autoimmune disease, pregnancy or lactation. The model's output predicted ophthalmopathy at a median of roughly 6 months prior to onset.

The specimen was peripheral blood mononuclear cells (PBMCs), collected at new diagnosis, from a patient treated with antithyroid drugs. This receptor was identified in a man aged 40-55 years with Graves disease. This rearrangement joins TRBV18 to TRBJ1-1; D uncertain. CDR3 DNA sequence: TGTGCCAGCTCACCGACACCGAACACTGAAGCTTTCTTT. Encoded protein: CASSPTPNTEAFF.